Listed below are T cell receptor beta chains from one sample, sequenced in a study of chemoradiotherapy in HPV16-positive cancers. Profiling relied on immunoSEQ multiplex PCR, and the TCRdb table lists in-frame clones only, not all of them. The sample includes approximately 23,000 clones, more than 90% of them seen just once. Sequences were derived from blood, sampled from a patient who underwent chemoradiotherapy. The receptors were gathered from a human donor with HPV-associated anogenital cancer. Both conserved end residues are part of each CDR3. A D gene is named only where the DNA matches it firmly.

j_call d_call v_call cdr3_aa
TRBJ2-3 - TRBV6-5 CASSFGVQGTDTQYF
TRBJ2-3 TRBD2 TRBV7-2 CASISMASGGDTQYF
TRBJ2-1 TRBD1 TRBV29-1 CSGGQGVYNEQFF
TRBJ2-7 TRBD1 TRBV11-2 CASSADRGPGEQYF
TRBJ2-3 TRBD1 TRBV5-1 CASSLPRTGITDTQYF
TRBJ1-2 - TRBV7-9 CASSLEQGDGYTF
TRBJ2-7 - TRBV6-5 CASSFKIFYEQYF
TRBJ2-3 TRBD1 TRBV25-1 CASSGTGRTDTQYF
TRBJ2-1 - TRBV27 CASSEPSGYSEQFF
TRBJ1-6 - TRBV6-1 CASSDREVPYNSPLHF
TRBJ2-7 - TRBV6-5 CASTPHQGGEQYF
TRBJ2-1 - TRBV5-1 CASYTYPGESYNEQFF
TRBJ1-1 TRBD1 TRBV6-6 CASSSGTGGTEAFF
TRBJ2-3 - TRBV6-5 CASSKRDTQYF
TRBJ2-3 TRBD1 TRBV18 CASSLGQGGTDTQYF
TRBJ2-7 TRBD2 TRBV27 CASSSLTSSPSEQYF
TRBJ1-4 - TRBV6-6 CASSYLTGINEKLFF
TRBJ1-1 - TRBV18 CASSPGPMNTEAFF
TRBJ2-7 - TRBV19 CASSSRPGEGSYEQYF
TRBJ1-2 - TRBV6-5 CASSYRSRYGYTF
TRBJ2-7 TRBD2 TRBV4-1 CASSLTGGDYEQYF
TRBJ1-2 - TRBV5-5 CASSLWGDGGYTF
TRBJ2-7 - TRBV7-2 CASSLDPSLEQYF
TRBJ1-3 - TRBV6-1 CASALGSFSGNTIYF
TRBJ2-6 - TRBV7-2 CASSTLRANVLTF
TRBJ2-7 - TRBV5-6 CASSIRGSDEQYF
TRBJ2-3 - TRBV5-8 CASSLELGTDTQYF
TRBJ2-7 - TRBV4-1 CASSQLGRGIYYEQYF
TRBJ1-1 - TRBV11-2 CASSFPVVNTEAFF